The 7 T cell receptor beta chains given below trace back to one sample, sequenced in a study of CDR3 diversity in severe acne. TCRdb itself ran the PCR reads through MiXCR, one entry per CDR3 protein. The sample records over 90,000 distinct CDR3 sequences, roughly half being singletons. The material sequenced was blood. The receptors were gathered from a male donor with acne.

This chain joins TRBV12-3 or TRBV12-4 and TRBJ2-5; a weak D match, TRBD2 (5 bases). The CDR3 loop spans 16 amino acids. Trimming removed 4 bases from V and 0 bases from J, with 15 bases in between. The CDR3 loop is CASSSQADGNQETQYF. The CDR3, as DNA: TGTGCCAGCAGTTCTCAAGCGGACGGCAACCAAGAGACCCAGTACTTC.

This chain connects TRBV19 to TRBJ2-7; D call uncertain. Germline assignment: CDR1 LNHDA and CDR2 SQIVND (reference sequence). Deletions cut 6 bases from V and 5 bases from J, with 11 bases between. This CDR3 is built from 12 residues. In nucleotides, the CDR3 is TGTGCCAGTAGGGCTGGGGTCGACGAGCAGTACTTC. Translation gives CASRAGVDEQYF. Variable domain in full (rest from reference TRBV19 and TRBJ2-7): DGGITQSPKYLFRKEGQNVTLSCEQNLNHDAMYWYRQDPGQGLRLIYYSQIVNDFQKGDIAEGYSVSREKKESFPLTVTSAQKNPTAFYLCASRAGVDEQYFGPGTRLTVT.

This chain joins TRBV20-1 and TRBJ2-2, with TRBD2 as a possible D gene (6 bases). The V gene's germline CDR1 is DFQATT and CDR2 SNEGSKA (reference sequence). The V and J ends lost 7 bases and 7 bases respectively, with 19 bases between them. CDR3 length: 14 amino acids. The chain's CDR3 is CSVPTETSGGELFF. The DNA of the CDR3 is TGCAGTGTCCCGACAGAGACTAGTGGCGGGGAGCTGTTTTTT.

The genes are TRBV2 and TRBJ2-1; 7 bases are shared with TRBD2. V lost 4 bases and J lost 9; bases outside the gene matches: 12. CDR3 length: 15 residues. Looked up from germline, CDR1 is SNHLY and CDR2 is FYNNEI. The CDR3 sequence is CASSVEGGACGEQFF. The CDR3 bases are TGTGCCAGCAGTGTAGAGGGAGGGGCTTGCGGTGAGCAGTTCTTC.

This clonotype was seen only a few times. The chain's CDR3 is CATGGQIGETQYF. The CDR3 DNA is TGTGCCACCGGGGGACAGATTGGGGAGACCCAGTACTTC. The chain links TRBV24-1 to TRBJ2-5; 7 positions match TRBD1. The CDR3 consists of 13 residues. Germline V CDR1 and CDR2: KGHDR, SFDVKD. V gave up 9 bases and J gave up 5 bases; unmatched junction bases: 8.

Only one count was recorded for this clonotype. A much larger clone differs by one base, so this may be a read error. The chain combines TRBV2 with TRBJ2-1, with a weak D call TRBD2 (6 bases). The CDR3 extends over 17 amino acids. Per the germline V gene, CDR1 is SNHLY and CDR2 is FYNNEI. The CDR3 DNA is TGTGCCAGCAGTGAAATATCACCGGGAGAAATTTACAATGAGCAGCTCTTC. Protein sequence: CASSEISPGEIYNEQLF.

This clonotype was observed a handful of times. The J gene is TRBJ2-7, the V gene TRBV20-1; 13 nucleotides match TRBD2. CDR3 size: 17 residues. Germline lookup yields CDR1 DFQATT and CDR2 SNEGSKA (reference sequence). Trimming cost V 6 bases and J 2 bases; bases outside gene matches: 13. In nucleotides, the CDR3 is TGCAGTGCCACCACCCGGACTAGCGGGAGCCTGACCTACGAGCAGTACTTC. This translates into CSATTRTSGSLTYEQYF.